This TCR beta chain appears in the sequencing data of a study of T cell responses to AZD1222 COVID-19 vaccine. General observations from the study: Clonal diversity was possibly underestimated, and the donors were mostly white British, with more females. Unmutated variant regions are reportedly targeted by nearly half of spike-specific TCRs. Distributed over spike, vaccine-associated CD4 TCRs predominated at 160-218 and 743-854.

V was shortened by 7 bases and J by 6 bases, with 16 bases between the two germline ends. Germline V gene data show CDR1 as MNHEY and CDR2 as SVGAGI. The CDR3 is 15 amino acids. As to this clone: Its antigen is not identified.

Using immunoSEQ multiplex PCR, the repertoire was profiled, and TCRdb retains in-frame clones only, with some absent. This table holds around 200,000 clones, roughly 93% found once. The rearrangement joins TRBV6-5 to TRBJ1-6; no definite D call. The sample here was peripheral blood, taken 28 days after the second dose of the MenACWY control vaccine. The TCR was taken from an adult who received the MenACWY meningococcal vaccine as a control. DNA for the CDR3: TGTGCCAGCACCGTAATCCCGCTATCTAATTCACCCCTCCACTTT. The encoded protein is CASTVIPLSNSPLHF.